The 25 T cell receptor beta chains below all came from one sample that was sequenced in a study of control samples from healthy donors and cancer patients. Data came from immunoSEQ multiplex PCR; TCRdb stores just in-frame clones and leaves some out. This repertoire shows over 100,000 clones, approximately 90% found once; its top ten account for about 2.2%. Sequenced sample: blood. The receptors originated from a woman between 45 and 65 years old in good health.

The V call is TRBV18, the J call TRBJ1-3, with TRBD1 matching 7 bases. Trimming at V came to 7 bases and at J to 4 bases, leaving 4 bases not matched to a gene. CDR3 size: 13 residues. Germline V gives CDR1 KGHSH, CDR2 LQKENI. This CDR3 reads CASLTGAGNTIYF. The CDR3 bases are TGTGCCAGCTTAACAGGGGCCGGAAACACCATATATTTT.

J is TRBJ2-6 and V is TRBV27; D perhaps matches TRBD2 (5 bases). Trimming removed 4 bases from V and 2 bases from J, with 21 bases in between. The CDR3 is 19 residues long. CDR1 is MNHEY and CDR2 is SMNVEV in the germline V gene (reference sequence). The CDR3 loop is CASSSKTGSGGAGANVLTF. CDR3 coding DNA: TGTGCCAGCAGTTCGAAAACCGGGTCCGGAGGTGCTGGGGCCAACGTCCTGACTTTC.

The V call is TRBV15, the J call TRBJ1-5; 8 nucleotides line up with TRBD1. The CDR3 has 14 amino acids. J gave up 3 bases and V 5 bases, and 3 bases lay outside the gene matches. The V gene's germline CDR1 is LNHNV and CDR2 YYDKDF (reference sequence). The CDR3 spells CATSWTGYNQPQHF. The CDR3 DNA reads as TGTGCCACCAGCTGGACAGGGTACAATCAGCCCCAGCATTTT.

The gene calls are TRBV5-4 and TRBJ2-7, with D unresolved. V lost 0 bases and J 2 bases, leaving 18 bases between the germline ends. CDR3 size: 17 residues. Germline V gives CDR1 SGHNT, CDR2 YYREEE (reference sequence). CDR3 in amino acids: CASSLGLGASGTYEQYF. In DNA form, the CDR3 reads TGTGCCAGCAGCTTGGGTTTAGGAGCGTCGGGCACCTACGAGCAGTACTTC.

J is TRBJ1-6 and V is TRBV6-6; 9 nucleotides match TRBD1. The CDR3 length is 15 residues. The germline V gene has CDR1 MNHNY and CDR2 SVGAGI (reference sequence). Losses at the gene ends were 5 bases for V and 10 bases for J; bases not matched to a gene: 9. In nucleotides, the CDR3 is TGTGCCAGCAGTCGTCTCGGGACAGGGTCCTCACCCCTCCACTTT. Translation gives CASSRLGTGSSPLHF.

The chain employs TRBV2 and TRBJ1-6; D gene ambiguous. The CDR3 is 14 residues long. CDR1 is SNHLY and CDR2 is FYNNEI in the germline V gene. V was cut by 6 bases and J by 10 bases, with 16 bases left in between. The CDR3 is CASSLRVWGSPLHF. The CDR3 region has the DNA TGTGCCAGCAGCCTAAGAGTTTGGGGATCACCCCTCCACTTT.

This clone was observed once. The CDR3 is CATSREKAHGTEAFF. CDR3 DNA: TGTGCCACCAGCAGAGAAAAGGCCCATGGCACTGAAGCTTTCTTT. The rearrangement links TRBV15 to TRBJ1-1; D is uncertain. Germline V lookup: CDR1 LNHNV, CDR2 YYDKDF (reference sequence). The CDR3 covers 15 residues. Trimming left V 0 bases short and J 4 bases short, with 12 bases between.

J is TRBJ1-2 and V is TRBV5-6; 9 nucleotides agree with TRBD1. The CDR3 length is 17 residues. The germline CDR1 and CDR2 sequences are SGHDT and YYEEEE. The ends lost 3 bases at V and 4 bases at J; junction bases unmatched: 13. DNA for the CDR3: TGTGCCAGCAGCTCCCCAAGGGACAGGGTACGGGGCTATGGCTACACCTTC. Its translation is CASSSPRDRVRGYGYTF.

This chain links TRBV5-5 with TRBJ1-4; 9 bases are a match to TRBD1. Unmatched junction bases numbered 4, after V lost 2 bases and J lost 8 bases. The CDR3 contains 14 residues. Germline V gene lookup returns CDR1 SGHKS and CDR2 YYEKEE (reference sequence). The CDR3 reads CASSLRTGEEKLFF. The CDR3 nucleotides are TGTGCCAGCAGCTTACGGACAGGGGAAGAAAAACTGTTTTTT.

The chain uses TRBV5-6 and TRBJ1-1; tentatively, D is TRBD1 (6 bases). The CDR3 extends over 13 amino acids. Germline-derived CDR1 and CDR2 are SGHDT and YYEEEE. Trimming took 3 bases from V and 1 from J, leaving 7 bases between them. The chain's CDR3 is CASSWGPNTEAFF. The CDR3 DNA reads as TGTGCCAGCAGCTGGGGGCCGAACACTGAAGCTTTCTTT.

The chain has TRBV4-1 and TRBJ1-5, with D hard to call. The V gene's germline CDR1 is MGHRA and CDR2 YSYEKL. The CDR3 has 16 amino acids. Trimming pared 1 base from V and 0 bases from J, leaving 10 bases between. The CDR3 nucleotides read TGCGCCAGCAGCCAAGGCGCAGCTTCTAGCAATCAGCCCCAGCATTTT. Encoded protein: CASSQGAASSNQPQHF.

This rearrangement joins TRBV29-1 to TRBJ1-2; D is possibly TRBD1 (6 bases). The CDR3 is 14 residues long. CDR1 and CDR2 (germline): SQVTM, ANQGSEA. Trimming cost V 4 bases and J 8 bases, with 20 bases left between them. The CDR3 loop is CSVGISGGAEGYTF. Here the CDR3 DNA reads TGCAGCGTTGGAATTTCGGGGGGCGCCGAAGGCTACACCTTC.

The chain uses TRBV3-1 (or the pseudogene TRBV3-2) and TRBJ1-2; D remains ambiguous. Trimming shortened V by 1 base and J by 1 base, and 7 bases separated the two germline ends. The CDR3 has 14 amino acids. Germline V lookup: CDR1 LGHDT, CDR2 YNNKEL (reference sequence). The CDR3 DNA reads TGTGCCAGCAGCCAAGCCCTTCGTAACTATGGCTACACCTTC. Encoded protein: CASSQALRNYGYTF.

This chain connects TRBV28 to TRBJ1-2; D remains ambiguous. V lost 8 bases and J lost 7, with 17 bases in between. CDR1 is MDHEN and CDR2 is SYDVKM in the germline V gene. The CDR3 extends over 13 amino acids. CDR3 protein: CASYLSGSGGYTF. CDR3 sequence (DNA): TGTGCCAGCTATTTAAGCGGCTCAGGTGGCTACACCTTC.

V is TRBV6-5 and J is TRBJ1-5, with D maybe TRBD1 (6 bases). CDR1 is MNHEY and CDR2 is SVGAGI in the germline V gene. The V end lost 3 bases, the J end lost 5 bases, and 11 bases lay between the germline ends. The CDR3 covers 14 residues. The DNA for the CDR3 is TGTGCCAGCAGTTATCGGGCAGGGGATCAGCCCCAGCATTTT. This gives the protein CASSYRAGDQPQHF.

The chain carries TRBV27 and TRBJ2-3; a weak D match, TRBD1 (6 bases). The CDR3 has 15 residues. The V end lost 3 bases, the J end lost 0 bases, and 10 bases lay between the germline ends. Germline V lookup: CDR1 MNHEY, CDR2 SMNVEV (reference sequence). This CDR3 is CASSFGGLSTDTQYF. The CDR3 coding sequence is TGTGCCAGCAGTTTTGGGGGCCTGAGCACAGATACGCAGTATTTT.

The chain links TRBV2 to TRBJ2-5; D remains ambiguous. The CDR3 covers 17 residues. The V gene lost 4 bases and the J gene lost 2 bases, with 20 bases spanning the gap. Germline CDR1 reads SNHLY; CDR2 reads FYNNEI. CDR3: CASSVPVLRSRQETQYF. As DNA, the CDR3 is TGTGCCAGCAGTGTCCCAGTTCTGCGGAGCCGACAAGAGACCCAGTACTTC.

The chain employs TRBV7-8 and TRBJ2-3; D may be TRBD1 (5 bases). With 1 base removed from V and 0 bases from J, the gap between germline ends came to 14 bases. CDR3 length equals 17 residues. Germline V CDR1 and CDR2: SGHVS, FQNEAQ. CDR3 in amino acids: CASSLGEDTQSTDTQYF. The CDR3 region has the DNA TGTGCCAGCAGCTTAGGAGAGGACACTCAGAGCACAGATACGCAGTATTTT.

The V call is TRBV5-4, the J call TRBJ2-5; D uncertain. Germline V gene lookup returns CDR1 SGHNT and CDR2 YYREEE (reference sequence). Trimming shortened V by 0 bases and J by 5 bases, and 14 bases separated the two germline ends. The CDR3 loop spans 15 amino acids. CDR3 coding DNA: TGTGCCAGCAGCTTGGGGACCCAAGCTCGGGAGACCCAGTACTTC. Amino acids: CASSLGTQARETQYF.

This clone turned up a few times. CDR3 nucleotide sequence: TGTGCCTGGAGTGGGGGGGGCACTGAAGCTTTCTTT. Translating it yields CAWSGGGTEAFF. The V and J genes are TRBV30 and TRBJ1-1; tentatively, D is TRBD1 (5 bases). V shed 1 base and J shed 4 bases, with 7 bases lying between them. Per the germline V gene, CDR1 is GTSNPN and CDR2 is SVGIG (reference sequence). The CDR3 covers 12 residues.

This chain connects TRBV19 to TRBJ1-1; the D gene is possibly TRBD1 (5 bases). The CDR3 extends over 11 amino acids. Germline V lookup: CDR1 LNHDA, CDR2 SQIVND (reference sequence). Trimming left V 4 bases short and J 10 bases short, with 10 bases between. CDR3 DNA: TGTGCCAGTAGTACCGGGACCGGAGCTTTCTTT. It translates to CASSTGTGAFF. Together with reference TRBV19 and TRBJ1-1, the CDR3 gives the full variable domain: DGGITQSPKYLFRKEGQNVTLSCEQNLNHDAMYWYRQDPGQGLRLIYYSQIVNDFQKGDIAEGYSVSREKKESFPLTVTSAQKNPTAFYLCASSTGTGAFFGQGTRLTVV.

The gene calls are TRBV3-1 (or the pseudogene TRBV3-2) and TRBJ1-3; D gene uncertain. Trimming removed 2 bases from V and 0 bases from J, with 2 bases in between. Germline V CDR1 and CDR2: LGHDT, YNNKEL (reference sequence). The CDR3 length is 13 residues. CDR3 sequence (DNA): TGTGCCAGCAGCCAAAGCTCTGGAAACACCATATATTTT. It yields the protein CASSQSSGNTIYF.

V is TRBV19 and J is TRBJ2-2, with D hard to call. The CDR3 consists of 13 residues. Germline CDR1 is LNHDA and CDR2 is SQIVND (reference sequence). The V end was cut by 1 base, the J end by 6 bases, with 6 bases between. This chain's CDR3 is CASSIAGPGELFF. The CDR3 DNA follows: TGTGCCAGTAGTATAGCGGGTCCCGGGGAGCTGTTTTTT.

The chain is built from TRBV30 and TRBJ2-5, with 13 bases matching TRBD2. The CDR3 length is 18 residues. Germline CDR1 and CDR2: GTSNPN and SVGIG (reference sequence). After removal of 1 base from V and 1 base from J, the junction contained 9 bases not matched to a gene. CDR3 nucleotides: TGTGCCTGGAGTGATGCGCGACTAGCGGGGGGCCTCCAAGAGACCCAGTACTTC. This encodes CAWSDARLAGGLQETQYF.

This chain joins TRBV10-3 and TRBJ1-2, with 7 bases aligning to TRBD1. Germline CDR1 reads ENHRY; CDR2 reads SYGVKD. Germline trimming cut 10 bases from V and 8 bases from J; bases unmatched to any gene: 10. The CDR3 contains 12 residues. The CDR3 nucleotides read TGTGCCACGTCAGACAGGGATGGAGGCTACACCTTC. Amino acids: CATSDRDGGYTF.